This T cell receptor (beta chain) was identified during a study of blood T cell repertoires in COVID-19. The wider study: Material from acute and convalescent COVID-19 was sourced from the United States, Italy and Spain.

Researchers sorted participants into cohorts using their self-reported clinical history. The CDR3 runs 13 residues. V was pared by 4 bases and J by 8 bases, with 14 bases between. Germline CDR1 reads LNHDA; CDR2 reads SQIVND (reference sequence). The method was immunoSEQ multiplex PCR; TCRdb's version includes in-frame clones alone and lacks a portion of them. The sample lists a few hundred thousand clones, 75% to 90% occurring once. The TCR sequence derives from a man aged 18 to 29 who had recovered from COVID-19. Sequencing was done on a sample of PBMCs or T cells enriched from blood (not recorded which). This rearrangement joins TRBV19 to TRBJ1-2, with D perhaps matching TRBD1 (5 bases). This CDR3 reads CASSKRDLEGYTF. The CDR3 nucleotides read TGTGCCAGTAGTAAGCGGGACCTGGAGGGCTACACCTTC.